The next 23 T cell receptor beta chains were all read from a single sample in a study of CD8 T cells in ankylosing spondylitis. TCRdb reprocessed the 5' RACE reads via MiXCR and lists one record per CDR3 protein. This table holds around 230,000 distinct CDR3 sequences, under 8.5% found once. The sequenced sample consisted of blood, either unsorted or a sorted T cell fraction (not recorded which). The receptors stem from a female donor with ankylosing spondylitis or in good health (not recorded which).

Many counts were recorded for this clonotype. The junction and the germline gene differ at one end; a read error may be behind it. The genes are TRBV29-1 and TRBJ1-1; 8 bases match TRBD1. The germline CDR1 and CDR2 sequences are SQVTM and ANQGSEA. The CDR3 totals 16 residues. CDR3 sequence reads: CSRFYPDRGSELMAPF. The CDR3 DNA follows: TGCAGCAGATTTTACCCAGACAGGGGCAGTGAATTGATGGCACCTTTT.

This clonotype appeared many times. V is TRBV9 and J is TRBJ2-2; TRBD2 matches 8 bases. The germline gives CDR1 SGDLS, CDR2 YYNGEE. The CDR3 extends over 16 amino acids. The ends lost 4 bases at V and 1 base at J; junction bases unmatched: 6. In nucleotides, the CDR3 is TGTGCCAGCAGCACCAGACTAGCGTTGAACACCGGGGAGCTGTTTTTT. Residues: CASSTRLALNTGELFF.

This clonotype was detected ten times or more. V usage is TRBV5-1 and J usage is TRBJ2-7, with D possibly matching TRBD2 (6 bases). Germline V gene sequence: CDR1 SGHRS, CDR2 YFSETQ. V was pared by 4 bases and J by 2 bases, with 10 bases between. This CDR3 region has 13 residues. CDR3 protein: CASSRGTPYEQYF. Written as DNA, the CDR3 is TGCGCCAGCAGCCGGGGGACTCCCTACGAGCAGTACTTC.

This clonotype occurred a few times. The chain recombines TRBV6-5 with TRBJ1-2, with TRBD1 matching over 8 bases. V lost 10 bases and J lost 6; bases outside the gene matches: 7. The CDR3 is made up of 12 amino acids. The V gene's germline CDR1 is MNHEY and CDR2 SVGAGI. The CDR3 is CATSTGEDGYTF. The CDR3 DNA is TGTGCCACTTCGACAGGGGAAGATGGCTACACCTTC.

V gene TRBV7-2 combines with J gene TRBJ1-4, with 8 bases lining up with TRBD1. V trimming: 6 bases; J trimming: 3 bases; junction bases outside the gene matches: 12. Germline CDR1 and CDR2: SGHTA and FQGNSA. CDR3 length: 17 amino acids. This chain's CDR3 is CASRRGQGAGSNEKLFF. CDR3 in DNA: TGTGCCAGCAGACGAGGGCAGGGGGCTGGGTCTAATGAAAAACTGTTTTTT.

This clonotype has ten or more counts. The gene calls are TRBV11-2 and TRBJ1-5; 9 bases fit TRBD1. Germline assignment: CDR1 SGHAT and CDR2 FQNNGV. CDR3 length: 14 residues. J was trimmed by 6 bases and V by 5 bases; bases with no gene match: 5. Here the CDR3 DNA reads TGTGCCAGCAGCCCGACAGGGGGAGGTCAGCCCCAGCATTTT. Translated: CASSPTGGGQPQHF.

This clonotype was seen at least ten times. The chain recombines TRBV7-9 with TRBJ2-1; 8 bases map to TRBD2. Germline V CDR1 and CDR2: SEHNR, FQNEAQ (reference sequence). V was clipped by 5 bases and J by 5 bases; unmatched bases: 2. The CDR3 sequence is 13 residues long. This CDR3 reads CASSVSGNNEQFF. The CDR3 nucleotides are TGTGCCAGCAGCGTTAGCGGGAACAATGAGCAGTTCTTC.

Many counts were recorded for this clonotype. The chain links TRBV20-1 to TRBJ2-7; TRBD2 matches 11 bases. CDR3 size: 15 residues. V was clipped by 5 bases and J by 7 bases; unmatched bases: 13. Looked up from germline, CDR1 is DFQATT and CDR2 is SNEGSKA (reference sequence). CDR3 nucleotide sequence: TGCAGTGCTCCTGGACTAGCGGGTAATAAGGGTGAGCAGTACTTC. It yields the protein CSAPGLAGNKGEQYF.

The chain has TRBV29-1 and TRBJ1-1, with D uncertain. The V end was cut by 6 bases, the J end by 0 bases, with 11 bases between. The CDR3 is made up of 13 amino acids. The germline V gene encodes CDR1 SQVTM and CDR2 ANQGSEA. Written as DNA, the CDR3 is TGCAGCGTGGCGGGGAATTTGAACACTGAAGCTTTCTTT. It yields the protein CSVAGNLNTEAFF.

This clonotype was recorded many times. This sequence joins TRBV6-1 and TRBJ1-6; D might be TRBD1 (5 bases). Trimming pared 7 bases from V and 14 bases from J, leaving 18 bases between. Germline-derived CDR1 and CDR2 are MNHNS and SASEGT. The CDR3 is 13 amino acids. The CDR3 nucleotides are TGTGCCAGCACCCTCCGGGGGGATTCGGCCCTCCACTTT. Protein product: CASTLRGDSALHF.

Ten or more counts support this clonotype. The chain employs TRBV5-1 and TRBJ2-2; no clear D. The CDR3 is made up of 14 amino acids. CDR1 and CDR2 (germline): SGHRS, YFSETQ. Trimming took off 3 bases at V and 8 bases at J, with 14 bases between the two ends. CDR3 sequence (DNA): TGCGCCAGCAGCTGGAGAACAAACGTGGGGGAGCTGTTTTTT. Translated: CASSWRTNVGELFF.

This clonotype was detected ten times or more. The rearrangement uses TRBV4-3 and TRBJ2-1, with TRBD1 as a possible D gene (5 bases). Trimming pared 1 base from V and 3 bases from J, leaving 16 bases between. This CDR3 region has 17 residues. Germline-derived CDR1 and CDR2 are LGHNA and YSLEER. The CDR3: CASSQGSRTTIYNEQFF. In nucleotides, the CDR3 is TGCGCCAGCAGCCAAGGCAGCCGGACAACAATCTACAATGAGCAGTTCTTC.

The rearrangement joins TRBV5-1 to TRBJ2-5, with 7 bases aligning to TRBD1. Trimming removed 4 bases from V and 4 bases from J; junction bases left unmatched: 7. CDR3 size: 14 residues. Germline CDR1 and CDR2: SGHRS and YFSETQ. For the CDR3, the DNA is TGCGCCAGCAGCGTTACGACAGGGCCAGAGACCCAGTACTTC. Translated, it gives CASSVTTGPETQYF.

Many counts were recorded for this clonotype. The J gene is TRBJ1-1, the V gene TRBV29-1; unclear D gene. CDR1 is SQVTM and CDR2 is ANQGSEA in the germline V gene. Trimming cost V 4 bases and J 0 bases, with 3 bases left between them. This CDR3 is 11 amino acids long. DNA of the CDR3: TGCAGCGTTGTCCTGAACACTGAAGCTTTCTTT. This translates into CSVVLNTEAFF.

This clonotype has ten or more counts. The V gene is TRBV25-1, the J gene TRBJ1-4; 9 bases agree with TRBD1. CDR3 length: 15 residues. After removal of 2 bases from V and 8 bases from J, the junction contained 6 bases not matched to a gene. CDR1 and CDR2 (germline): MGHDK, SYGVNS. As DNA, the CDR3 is TGTGCCAGCAGTGAACCTACAGGGGGCAGGGAAAAACTGTTTTTT. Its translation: CASSEPTGGREKLFF.

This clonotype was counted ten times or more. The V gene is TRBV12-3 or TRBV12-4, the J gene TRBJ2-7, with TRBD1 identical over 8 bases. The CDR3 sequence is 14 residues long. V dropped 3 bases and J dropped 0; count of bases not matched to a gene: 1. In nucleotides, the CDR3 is TGTGCCAGCAGTTTGGGACAGGACTCCTACGAGCAGTACTTC. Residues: CASSLGQDSYEQYF.

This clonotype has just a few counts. CDR3 loop: CSARDGGISGNTIYF. Here the CDR3 DNA reads TGCAGTGCTAGAGATGGGGGGATCTCTGGAAACACCATATATTTT. The V call is TRBV20-1, the J call TRBJ1-3, with a tentative D call TRBD1 (5 bases). The germline V and J ends were trimmed by 0 bases and 0 bases, with 9 bases remaining between them. There are 15 residues in the CDR3. Germline loops: CDR1 DFQATT, CDR2 SNEGSKA (reference sequence).

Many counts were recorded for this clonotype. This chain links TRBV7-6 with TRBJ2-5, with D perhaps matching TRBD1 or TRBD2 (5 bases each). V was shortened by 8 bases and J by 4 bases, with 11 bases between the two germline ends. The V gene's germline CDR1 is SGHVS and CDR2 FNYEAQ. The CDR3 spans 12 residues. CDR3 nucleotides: TGTGCCAGCGGGGGTTTGGGAGAGACCCAGTACTTC. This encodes CASGGLGETQYF.

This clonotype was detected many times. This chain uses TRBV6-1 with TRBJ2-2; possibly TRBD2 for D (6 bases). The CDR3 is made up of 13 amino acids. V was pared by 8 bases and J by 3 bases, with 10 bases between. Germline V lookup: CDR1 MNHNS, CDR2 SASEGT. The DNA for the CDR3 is TGTGCCAGCCAGGGAGGAGACACCGGGGAGCTGTTTTTT. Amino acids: CASQGGDTGELFF.

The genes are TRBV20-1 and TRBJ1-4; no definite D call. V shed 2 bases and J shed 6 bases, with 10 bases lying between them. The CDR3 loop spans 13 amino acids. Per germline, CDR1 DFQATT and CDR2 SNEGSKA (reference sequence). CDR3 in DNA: TGCAGTGCTAGACTAAGCGGTCATGAAAAACTGTTTTTT. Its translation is CSARLSGHEKLFF.

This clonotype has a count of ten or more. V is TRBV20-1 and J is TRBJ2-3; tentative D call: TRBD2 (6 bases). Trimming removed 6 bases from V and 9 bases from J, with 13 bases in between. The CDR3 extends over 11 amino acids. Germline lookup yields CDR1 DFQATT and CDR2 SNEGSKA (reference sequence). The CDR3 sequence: CSALHGGTQYF. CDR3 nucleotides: TGCAGTGCCCTGCACGGAGGGACGCAGTATTTT.

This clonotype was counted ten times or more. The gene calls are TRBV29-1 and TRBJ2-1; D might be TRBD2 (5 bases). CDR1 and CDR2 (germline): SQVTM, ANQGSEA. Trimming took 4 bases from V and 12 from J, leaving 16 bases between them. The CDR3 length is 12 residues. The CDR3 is CSVVVGDQGQFF. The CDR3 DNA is TGCAGCGTTGTGGTGGGAGACCAAGGGCAGTTCTTC.

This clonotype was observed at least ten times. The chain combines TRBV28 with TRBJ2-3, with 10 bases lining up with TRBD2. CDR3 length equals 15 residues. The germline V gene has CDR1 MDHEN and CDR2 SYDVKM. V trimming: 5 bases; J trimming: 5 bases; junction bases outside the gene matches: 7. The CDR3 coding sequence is TGTGCCAGCAGTCCAGCGGGAGGGCCGAGAGATACGCAGTATTTT. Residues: CASSPAGGPRDTQYF.